The 18 T cell receptor beta chains given below trace back to one sample, sequenced in a study of blood T cell repertoires in COVID-19. TCRdb's table, derived via immunoSEQ multiplex PCR, lists solely in-frame clones and lacks some. Among about 160,000 clones listed, roughly 82% were seen once. Sequencing was carried out using peripheral blood. The receptors derive from a woman aged 40 to 49 with COVID-19, enrolled during active disease.

V and J are TRBV6-5 and TRBJ1-1, with D maybe TRBD1 (5 bases). CDR3 length: 13 amino acids. Trimming took 10 bases from V and 4 from J, leaving 16 bases between them. CDR1 is MNHEY, CDR2 SVGAGI, per germline. The CDR3 nucleotides read TGTGCCATATCCTGGGGCCGTGGCACTGAAGCTTTCTTT. The encoded protein is CAISWGRGTEAFF.

The gene calls are TRBV30 and TRBJ1-2; D may be TRBD1 (5 bases). CDR1 GTSNPN and CDR2 SVGIG come from the germline V gene (reference sequence). V was pared by 4 bases and J by 7 bases, with 13 bases between. This CDR3 has 12 amino acids. The CDR3 DNA reads TGTGCCTGGACTCAGGGCCTCAGTGGCTACACCTTC. Its protein product is CAWTQGLSGYTF. The variable domain in full, with the rest retrieved from reference TRBV30 and TRBJ1-2, is SQTIHQWPATLVQPVGSPLSLECTVEGTSNPNLYWYRQAAGRGLQLLFYSVGIGQISSEVPQNLSASRPQDRQFILSSKKLLLSDSGFYLCAWTQGLSGYTFGSGTRLTVV.

This clone was detected only once. The chain recombines TRBV4-1 with TRBJ1-5; D is possibly TRBD1 (5 bases). The germline V gene has CDR1 MGHRA and CDR2 YSYEKL. V was clipped by 0 bases and J by 3 bases, with 12 bases between them. This CDR3 region has 16 residues. The CDR3 region has the DNA TGCGCCAGCAGCCAAGATCAGGACACTTCCAATCAGCCCCAGCATTTT. This encodes CASSQDQDTSNQPQHF.

This sequence joins TRBV12-3 or TRBV12-4 and TRBJ2-3; possible D gene TRBD1, 6 bases. The CDR3 is made up of 12 amino acids. V lost 6 bases and J lost 10, with 14 bases in between. This CDR3 reads CASSLQGIPQYF. The CDR3 region has the DNA TGTGCCAGCAGCCTACAGGGTATCCCGCAGTATTTT.

CDR3 in DNA: TGTGCCAGCTCACCCAGGACAGGGCATGAAAAACTGTTTTTT. This encodes CASSPRTGHEKLFF. The genes are TRBV18 and TRBJ1-4; 8 bases fit TRBD1. The V gene end was trimmed by 3 bases and the J gene end by 6 bases; junction bases not matched to a gene: 3. The CDR3 length is 14 residues. Germline CDR1 is KGHSH and CDR2 is LQKENI.

CDR3 in DNA: TGTGCCAGCGGGTTACAGGTGGGCCCCAACTACGAGCAGTACGTC. Protein: CASGLQVGPNYEQYV. The genes are TRBV6-4 and TRBJ2-7, with D possibly being TRBD1 (5 bases). V was cut by 8 bases and J by 3 bases, with 20 bases left in between. CDR3 length: 15 residues. Germline loops: CDR1 MRHNA, CDR2 SNTAGT.

This chain connects TRBV6-6 to TRBJ1-2, with D possibly matching TRBD1 (5 bases). The CDR3 covers 13 residues. Germline values: CDR1 MNHNY, CDR2 SVGAGI (reference sequence). V lost 6 bases and J 3 bases, leaving 11 bases between the germline ends. CDR3 sequence: CASSPRVYYGYTF. The CDR3 DNA reads as TGTGCCAGCAGCCCCAGGGTTTACTATGGCTACACCTTC.

The chain employs TRBV7-6 and TRBJ1-1; 8 positions agree with TRBD1. Germline lookup yields CDR1 SGHVS and CDR2 FNYEAQ. Germline trimming cut 5 bases from V and 6 bases from J; bases unmatched to any gene: 5. This CDR3 is 13 amino acids long. DNA of the CDR3: TGTGCCAGCAGCCGGACAGGGTCCGCTGAAGCTTTCTTT. This codes for CASSRTGSAEAFF.

V gene TRBV11-2 combines with J gene TRBJ2-3; 7 nucleotides align to TRBD1. This CDR3 has 15 amino acids. Germline CDR1 is SGHAT and CDR2 is FQNNGV. With V trimmed by 0 bases and J by 2 bases, 2 bases remained unmatched. This chain's CDR3 is CASSLDQGDTDTQYF. The CDR3 DNA is TGTGCCAGCAGCTTAGATCAGGGGGACACAGATACGCAGTATTTT.

This chain links TRBV11-3 with TRBJ1-1, with a possible D match to TRBD1 (6 bases). Between the trimmed V and J ends, which lost 5 bases and 8 bases, there was a span of 15 bases. This CDR3 region has 13 residues. Per the germline V gene, CDR1 is SGHNT and CDR2 is YENEEA. CDR3 protein: CASSPHREQEAFF. Here the CDR3 DNA reads TGTGCCAGCAGCCCCCACAGGGAGCAAGAAGCTTTCTTT.

The chain has TRBV2 and TRBJ2-5; 10 bases agree with TRBD1. Germline CDR1 and CDR2: SNHLY and FYNNEI. With 6 bases clipped from V and 2 bases from J, the junction kept 9 bases outside the gene matches. The CDR3 runs 16 residues. The DNA for the CDR3 is TGTGCCAGCAGATTCACAGGGACAGGGGAACAAGAGACCCAGTACTTC. Its translation: CASRFTGTGEQETQYF.

The genes are TRBV7-6 and TRBJ2-5; no clear D. Germline loops: CDR1 SGHVS, CDR2 FNYEAQ. Trimming took 3 bases from V and 8 from J, leaving 13 bases between them. CDR3 length: 13 residues. For the CDR3, the DNA is TGTGCCAGCAGCTTGGGCAGATTTCATACCCAGTACTTC. It translates to CASSLGRFHTQYF.

This clone was detected only once. V usage is TRBV27 and J usage is TRBJ2-7; 7 bases are shared with TRBD2. Germline V gene sequence: CDR1 MNHEY, CDR2 SMNVEV (reference sequence). The CDR3 covers 14 residues. With V trimmed by 2 bases and J by 4 bases, 5 bases remained unmatched. CDR3 DNA: TGTGCCAGCAGTTTAACGACTAGCTGGTACGAGCAGTACTTC. This sequence encodes CASSLTTSWYEQYF.

The V call is TRBV6-5, the J call TRBJ1-3; D is uncertain. Germline CDR1 reads MNHEY; CDR2 reads SVGAGI. Trimming stripped 2 bases from V and 3 bases from J, with 14 bases between. The CDR3 sequence is 16 residues long. CDR3 DNA: TGTGCCAGCAGTTACCGGTCCACCGATAGTGGAAACACCATATATTTT. Protein product: CASSYRSTDSGNTIYF.

The rearrangement links TRBV4-1 to TRBJ1-6; 7 bases line up with TRBD1. Germline values: CDR1 MGHRA, CDR2 YSYEKL. CDR3 length: 17 residues. With 0 bases clipped from V and 7 bases from J, the junction kept 9 bases outside the gene matches. CDR3 region: CASSQDRLTGQNSPLHF. The CDR3 DNA reads as TGCGCCAGCAGCCAAGATAGACTAACGGGACAGAATTCACCCCTCCACTTT.

The count of this clone is one. This sequence joins TRBV30 and TRBJ2-2; 10 bases fit TRBD2. This CDR3 is built from 17 residues. After removal of 3 bases from V and 5 bases from J, the junction contained 12 bases not matched to a gene. CDR1 and CDR2 from the germline V gene are GTSNPN and SVGIG (reference sequence). CDR3 protein: CAWRTQHLAGGTGELFF. The CDR3, as DNA: TGTGCCTGGAGAACTCAGCATTTAGCGGGGGGTACCGGGGAGCTGTTTTTT.

The chain couples TRBV5-5 to TRBJ2-2; 11 bases line up with TRBD2. The CDR3 has 16 residues. The J segment lost 6 bases and the V segment lost 4 bases, leaving 8 bases of the junction unmatched. CDR1 and CDR2 from the germline V gene are SGHKS and YYEKEE (reference sequence). The DNA for the CDR3 is TGTGCCAGCAGCATACTAGCGGGGGAGGTGGCCGGGGAGCTGTTTTTT. Translation gives CASSILAGEVAGELFF.

As DNA, the CDR3 is TGTGCCAGCAGCTTAGCTCGACAGGACCTCTACACCTTC. This encodes CASSLARQDLYTF. The rearrangement joins TRBV5-4 to TRBJ1-2; weak D call: TRBD1 (6 bases). This CDR3 contains 13 residues. Trimming removed 2 bases at V and 10 bases at J, with 15 bases between. Germline V gene data show CDR1 as SGHNT and CDR2 as YYREEE (reference sequence).